These T cell receptor beta chains were read from a single sample in a study of spatial heterogeneity in lung cancer. TCRdb fed the 5' RACE reads into MiXCR, producing one record per CDR3 protein. The sample shows about 48,000 distinct CDR3 sequences, less than 5.5% of them seen only once. The starting material was PBMCs, obtained at surgery. The source of these receptors is a male donor with early-stage non-small cell lung cancer. CDR3s include the opening cysteine and the closing phenylalanine or tryptophan. A D gene is named only where the DNA matches it firmly. Not every row has a clone size; where given, it reads once, few, many or a size class.

j_call: TRBJ2-2
v_call: TRBV7-6
d_call: TRBD2
clone_size: few
cdr3_aa: CASSLGLAGVLDTGELFF
cdr3_nt: TGTGCCAGCAGCTTAGGGCTAGCGGGAGTTCTGGACACCGGGGAGCTGTTTTTT

j_call: TRBJ1-2
v_call: TRBV5-1
d_call: TRBD1
clone_size: many
cdr3_aa: CASSGGTDVNYGYTF
cdr3_nt: TGCGCCAGCAGCGGTGGGACAGACGTTAACTATGGCTACACCTTC

j_call: TRBJ2-6
v_call: TRBV27
d_call: NA
clone_size: many
cdr3_aa: CASSLGAGWPPGANVLTF
cdr3_nt: TGTGCCAGCAGTTTAGGGGCCGGGTGGCCCCCCGGGGCCAACGTCCTGACTTTC

j_call: TRBJ2-1
v_call: TRBV20-1
d_call: TRBD2
clone_size: many
cdr3_aa: CSANRRALAGVEQFF
cdr3_nt: TGCAGTGCTAACCGACGGGCACTAGCGGGAGTTGAGCAGTTCTTC

j_call: TRBJ2-7
v_call: TRBV7-6
d_call: TRBD2
clone_size: many
cdr3_aa: CASSSGLAGVGYEQYF
cdr3_nt: TGTGCCAGCAGCTCCGGGCTAGCGGGAGTTGGGTACGAGCAGTACTTC

j_call: TRBJ2-4
v_call: TRBV7-2
d_call: NA
clone_size: many
cdr3_aa: CASSSNRADIQYF
cdr3_nt: TGTGCCAGCAGCTCCAACAGGGCTGACATTCAGTACTTC

j_call: TRBJ2-1
v_call: TRBV18
d_call: TRBD2
clone_size: many
cdr3_aa: CASSRLAGAYNEQFF
cdr3_nt: TGTGCCAGCTCACGACTAGCGGGAGCCTACAATGAGCAGTTCTTC

j_call: TRBJ2-3
v_call: TRBV12-3/TRBV12-4
d_call: NA
clone_size: many
cdr3_aa: CASSPAGGTDTQYF
cdr3_nt: TGTGCCAGCAGCCCAGCTGGCGGCACAGATACGCAGTATTTT

j_call: TRBJ2-5
v_call: TRBV5-1
d_call: NA
clone_size: many
cdr3_aa: CASSSPRQETQYF
cdr3_nt: TGCGCCAGCAGCTCGCCCCGCCAAGAGACCCAGTACTTC

j_call: TRBJ2-1
v_call: TRBV29-1
d_call: NA
clone_size: many
cdr3_aa: CSVPTSFGNEQFF
cdr3_nt: TGCAGCGTTCCTACATCTTTCGGCAATGAGCAGTTCTTC

j_call: TRBJ1-5
v_call: TRBV7-2
d_call: NA
clone_size: few
cdr3_aa: CASSLVGQGYQPQHF
cdr3_nt: TGTGCCAGCAGCTTAGTTGGGCAGGGCTATCAGCCCCAGCATTTT

j_call: TRBJ1-2
v_call: TRBV11-2
d_call: NA
clone_size: many
cdr3_aa: CASSLEGRGRTYTF
cdr3_nt: TGTGCCAGCAGCTTAGAAGGGAGGGGCCGGACCTACACCTTC

j_call: TRBJ2-3
v_call: TRBV2
d_call: NA
clone_size: NA
cdr3_aa: CATGPSGDTQYF
cdr3_nt: TGTGCCACCGGACCCTCCGGGGATACGCAGTATTTT

j_call: TRBJ2-7
v_call: TRBV27
d_call: TRBD1
clone_size: many
cdr3_aa: CASSPLTGKEDEQYF
cdr3_nt: TGTGCCAGCAGTCCTTTGACAGGGAAGGAGGACGAGCAGTACTTC

j_call: TRBJ1-2
v_call: TRBV12-3/TRBV12-4
d_call: NA
clone_size: many
cdr3_aa: CASSLGIRGGYGYTF
cdr3_nt: TGTGCCAGCAGTTTAGGCATTAGGGGTGGCTATGGCTACACCTTC

j_call: TRBJ1-4
v_call: TRBV7-6
d_call: NA
clone_size: many
cdr3_aa: CASSLGGGVVNEKLFF
cdr3_nt: TGTGCCAGCAGCTTAGGAGGAGGGGTCGTTAATGAAAAACTGTTTTTT

j_call: TRBJ2-7
v_call: TRBV6-5
d_call: NA
clone_size: few
cdr3_aa: CASSLVRGAGAIEQYF
cdr3_nt: TGTGCCAGCAGCCTAGTCAGAGGAGCAGGGGCCATCGAGCAGTACTTC

j_call: TRBJ2-4
v_call: TRBV12-3/TRBV12-4
d_call: NA
clone_size: NA
cdr3_aa: CASSFRGDIQYF
cdr3_nt: TGTGCCAGCAGTTTCCGAGGGGACATTCAGTACTTC

j_call: TRBJ2-7
v_call: TRBV19
d_call: TRBD1
clone_size: many
cdr3_aa: CASSIPGQVGEQYF
cdr3_nt: TGTGCCAGTAGTATCCCGGGACAGGTGGGGGAGCAGTACTTC

j_call: TRBJ2-2
v_call: TRBV30
d_call: NA
clone_size: many
cdr3_aa: CAWRSPTGELFF
cdr3_nt: TGTGCCTGGAGAAGCCCCACCGGGGAGCTGTTTTTT

j_call: TRBJ2-4
v_call: TRBV9
d_call: NA
clone_size: NA
cdr3_aa: CASLRDGENIQYF
cdr3_nt: TGTGCCAGCCTCCGGGACGGCGAAAACATTCAGTACTTC

j_call: TRBJ2-5
v_call: TRBV6-2/TRBV6-3
d_call: NA
clone_size: NA
cdr3_aa: CASKGVRETQYF
cdr3_nt: TGTGCCAGCAAGGGAGTGAGAGAGACCCAGTACTTC

j_call: TRBJ2-7
v_call: TRBV20-1
d_call: TRBD2
clone_size: NA
cdr3_aa: CSAPGTSGSYEQYF
cdr3_nt: TGCAGTGCACCCGGGACTAGCGGGAGTTACGAGCAGTACTTC

j_call: TRBJ1-5
v_call: TRBV19
d_call: NA
clone_size: many
cdr3_aa: CASSILGEGGNQPQHF
cdr3_nt: TGTGCCAGTAGTATTTTGGGGGAGGGAGGCAATCAGCCCCAGCATTTT

j_call: TRBJ2-2
v_call: TRBV23-1
d_call: NA
clone_size: many
cdr3_aa: CASSHVGDTGELFF
cdr3_nt: TGCGCCAGCAGTCATGTTGGAGACACCGGGGAGCTGTTTTTT

j_call: TRBJ2-2
v_call: TRBV18
d_call: TRBD2
clone_size: NA
cdr3_aa: CASSPLISGTSGELFF
cdr3_nt: TGTGCCAGCTCACCACTCATTAGCGGGACATCCGGGGAGCTGTTTTTT

j_call: TRBJ2-5
v_call: TRBV4-1
d_call: NA
clone_size: few
cdr3_aa: CASSQVPGATGKETQYF
cdr3_nt: TGCGCCAGCAGCCAAGTTCCGGGGGCGACGGGGAAAGAGACCCAGTACTTC

j_call: TRBJ2-7
v_call: TRBV20-1
d_call: NA
clone_size: many
cdr3_aa: CSASGSFHEQYF
cdr3_nt: TGCAGTGCTAGCGGGAGTTTCCACGAGCAGTACTTC

j_call: TRBJ2-7
v_call: TRBV3-1
d_call: NA
clone_size: many
cdr3_aa: CASSQVSRGRYEQYF
cdr3_nt: TGTGCCAGCAGCCAAGTCAGCCGAGGTCGCTACGAGCAGTACTTC

j_call: TRBJ2-2
v_call: TRBV29-1
d_call: TRBD2
clone_size: medium-sized
cdr3_aa: CSVEETQRGNTGELFF
cdr3_nt: TGCAGCGTTGAGGAAACCCAGCGGGGGAACACCGGGGAGCTGTTTTTT

j_call: TRBJ2-3
v_call: TRBV12-3/TRBV12-4
d_call: TRBD1
clone_size: many
cdr3_aa: CASSLGQGTDTQYF
cdr3_nt: TGTGCCAGCAGTCTCGGACAGGGTACAGATACGCAGTATTTT

j_call: TRBJ2-2
v_call: TRBV6-6
d_call: TRBD2
clone_size: many
cdr3_aa: CASLPGGGQIGELFF
cdr3_nt: TGTGCCAGTCTTCCCGGGGGGGGGCAGATCGGGGAGCTGTTTTTT

j_call: TRBJ2-3
v_call: TRBV12-3/TRBV12-4
d_call: TRBD1
clone_size: many
cdr3_aa: CASSQGTGTDTQYF
cdr3_nt: TGTGCCAGCAGTCAAGGGACAGGGACAGATACGCAGTATTTT